What follows are 30 T cell receptor beta chains derived from one specimen sequenced in a study of cytomegalovirus exposure and HLA in healthy donors. Primers: 60 Vbeta forward and 13 Jbeta reverse. The method was immunoSEQ multiplex PCR; TCRdb's version includes in-frame clones alone and lacks a portion of them. Altogether 150,000 to 250,000 clones are present, 79% being singletons, with the ten largest covering about 4.4%. Sequencing used PBMCs. The receptors were sampled from a woman aged 30 to 39 in good health and CMV-seropositive.

The chain employs TRBV5-1 and TRBJ2-6, with 10 nucleotides matching TRBD1. Trimming at V came to 5 bases and at J to 3 bases, leaving 11 bases not matched to a gene. Germline-derived CDR1 and CDR2 are SGHRS and YFSETQ. This CDR3 region has 18 residues. CDR3 sequence reads: CASSIRGTGEFGANVLTF. CDR3 coding DNA: TGCGCCAGCAGTATCCGGGGGACAGGGGAATTTGGGGCCAACGTCCTGACTTTC. Full variable domain (rest looked up from reference TRBV5-1 and TRBJ2-6): KAGVTQTPRYLIKTRGQQVTLSCSPISGHRSVSWYQQTPGQGLQFLFEYFSETQRNKGNFPGRFSGRQFSNSRSEMNVSTLELGDSALYLCASSIRGTGEFGANVLTFGAGSRLTVL.

V is TRBV4-2 and J is TRBJ2-7; 10 bases agree with TRBD1. J was trimmed by 5 bases and V by 4 bases; bases with no gene match: 14. Germline V gene lookup returns CDR1 LGHNA and CDR2 YNFKEQ. The CDR3 has 17 residues. The CDR3 DNA reads as TGTGCCAGCAGCCTAAAAATAATCGGGACAGGGGAAAACGAGCAGTACTTC. Translating gives CASSLKIIGTGENEQYF.

The chain has TRBV5-6 and TRBJ2-3; possibly TRBD1 for D (5 bases). The CDR3 length is 15 residues. Deletions cut 0 bases from V and 5 bases from J, with 13 bases between. CDR1 is SGHDT, CDR2 YYEEEE, per germline. The CDR3 nucleotides read TGTGCCAGCAGCTTGGCGGCCAGGGTGGGAGATACGCAGTATTTT. Translating gives CASSLAARVGDTQYF.

This clone appeared once. The V call is TRBV7-9, the J call TRBJ2-2; possibly TRBD2 for D (5 bases). The CDR3 consists of 15 residues. Trimming left V 1 base short and J 5 bases short, with 11 bases between. Germline-derived CDR1 and CDR2 are SEHNR and FQNEAQ (reference sequence). The CDR3 nucleotides are TGTGCCAGCAGCTTAGTGCACTGGAGGACCGGGGAGCTGTTTTTT. It translates to CASSLVHWRTGELFF.

This clone occurred once. CDR3 region: CASSPWGQGRYEQYF. The CDR3 DNA reads as TGTGCCAGCAGTCCCTGGGGACAGGGGAGATACGAGCAGTACTTC. The chain employs TRBV27 and TRBJ2-7; 10 bases are shared with TRBD1. Germline V gene lookup returns CDR1 MNHEY and CDR2 SMNVEV (reference sequence). Trimming took 5 bases from V and 4 from J; bases not matched to a gene: 8. This CDR3 is 15 amino acids long.

The CDR3 is CASSLLGTGYNEQFF. The CDR3 nucleotides read TGCGCCAGCAGCCTCCTGGGGACAGGTTACAATGAGCAGTTCTTC. This chain links TRBV4-3 with TRBJ2-1, with TRBD1 matching over 8 bases. This CDR3 spans 15 amino acids. The V segment lost 4 bases and the J segment 4 bases; nucleotides outside the gene matches: 6. Germline CDR1 and CDR2: LGHNA and YSLEER.

This clone was counted between two and nine times. V is TRBV7-6 and J is TRBJ1-2, with 10 nucleotides matching TRBD1. Germline V gene data show CDR1 as SGHVS and CDR2 as FNYEAQ. V shed 5 bases, J shed 8 bases, and the junction held 11 bases outside the gene matches. CDR3 length equals 15 residues. Here the CDR3 DNA reads TGTGCCAGCAGCGGATGGACAGGGGGACCGGAGGGCTACACCTTC. It codes for CASSGWTGGPEGYTF.

The rearrangement joins TRBV7-2 to TRBJ1-2; perhaps TRBD1 as D (5 bases). Deletions cut 4 bases from V and 3 bases from J, with 12 bases between. The germline V gene encodes CDR1 SGHTA and CDR2 FQGNSA. CDR3 length: 14 amino acids. The CDR3 region is CASSSGHDYYGYTF. The DNA of the CDR3 is TGTGCCAGCAGCTCAGGACACGATTACTATGGCTACACCTTC.

J is TRBJ2-1 and V is TRBV6-6; a possible D gene is TRBD2 (6 bases). Trimming removed 6 bases from V and 9 bases from J, with 15 bases in between. This CDR3 spans 13 amino acids. The germline V gene encodes CDR1 MNHNY and CDR2 SVGAGI (reference sequence). The CDR3 here is CASRYTSTGEQFF. CDR3 in DNA: TGTGCCAGCAGGTACACTAGCACCGGTGAGCAGTTCTTC.

The chain employs TRBV4-1 and TRBJ2-3, with 8 bases fitting TRBD1. J lost 5 bases, V lost 2 bases, and 9 bases had no gene match. Germline CDR1 is MGHRA and CDR2 is YSYEKL. CDR3 length: 16 amino acids. CDR3 sequence: CASSQPQGAQGDTQYF. For the CDR3, the DNA is TGCGCCAGCAGCCAACCTCAGGGGGCTCAGGGAGATACGCAGTATTTT.

The chain has TRBV6-5 and TRBJ1-4; no firm D call. The CDR3 extends over 13 amino acids. The germline V gene has CDR1 MNHEY and CDR2 SVGAGI. V was clipped by 2 bases and J by 5 bases, with 6 bases between them. CDR3 in DNA: TGTGCCAGCAGTTACGGGCCAAATGAAAAACTGTTTTTT. It yields the protein CASSYGPNEKLFF.

V usage is TRBV5-6 and J usage is TRBJ2-2; tentatively, D is TRBD1 (6 bases). The germline gives CDR1 SGHDT, CDR2 YYEEEE. V dropped 5 bases and J dropped 5 bases, with 13 bases sitting between them. This CDR3 has 14 residues. CDR3 in amino acids: CASRGLQGTGELFF. The CDR3 DNA is TGTGCCAGCAGGGGGTTACAGGGAACCGGGGAGCTGTTTTTT. The whole variable domain, remainder taken from reference TRBV5-6 and TRBJ2-2, is DAGVTQSPTHLIKTRGQQVTLRCSPKSGHDTVSWYQQALGQGPQFIFQYYEEEERQRGNFPDRFSGHQFPNYSSELNVNALLLGDSALYLCASRGLQGTGELFFGEGSRLTVL.

The chain joins TRBV6-6 to TRBJ1-2; TRBD1 might be the D (5 bases). Trimming cost V 6 bases and J 7 bases, with 12 bases left between them. The CDR3 length is 12 residues. Per germline, CDR1 MNHNY and CDR2 SVGAGI (reference sequence). The CDR3 sequence is CASRGEGSGYTF. DNA for the CDR3: TGTGCCAGCAGGGGGGAGGGGTCTGGCTACACCTTC.

This clone was seen a few times. The chain combines TRBV25-1 with TRBJ2-3; TRBD2 agrees at 7 bases. V gave up 3 bases and J gave up 5 bases; unmatched junction bases: 8. From germline, CDR1 is MGHDK and CDR2 SYGVNS. The length of the CDR3 is 15 residues. CDR3 in amino acids: CASSDREGEEDTQYF. DNA of the CDR3: TGTGCCAGCAGTGATAGGGAGGGAGAGGAAGATACGCAGTATTTT.

The rearrangement joins TRBV6-1 to TRBJ1-1; 7 bases fit TRBD1. V dropped 8 bases and J dropped 5; count of bases not matched to a gene: 11. This CDR3 region has 14 residues. Germline CDR1 and CDR2: MNHNS and SASEGT. CDR3 nucleotide sequence: TGTGCCAGCGACAAGACAGGGATAAGGACTGAAGCTTTCTTT. It translates to CASDKTGIRTEAFF.

The V gene is TRBV6-1, the J gene TRBJ2-1; 7 bases map to TRBD2. V lost 6 bases to trimming and J lost 2 bases; unmatched junction nucleotides: 7. From germline, CDR1 is MNHNS and CDR2 SASEGT. This CDR3 is built from 15 residues. CDR3 in DNA: TGTGCCAGCAGGCCCGGTGCGGGGGCCTACAATGAGCAGTTCTTC. It codes for CASRPGAGAYNEQFF.

The chain has TRBV5-1 and TRBJ1-2, with 10 bases lining up with TRBD1. The CDR3 sequence is 14 residues long. J gave up 6 bases and V 3 bases, and 5 bases lay outside the gene matches. Germline values: CDR1 SGHRS, CDR2 YFSETQ. The DNA for the CDR3 is TGCGCCAGCAGCTGGATAGGGACAGGGGATGGCTACACCTTC. Protein product: CASSWIGTGDGYTF.

This clone was picked up one time. This chain connects TRBV5-1 to TRBJ2-1; tentative D call: TRBD2 (6 bases). This CDR3 is built from 17 residues. V lost 0 bases, J lost 2 bases, and 15 bases lay in between. CDR1 and CDR2 (germline): SGHRS, YFSETQ. CDR3 loop: CASSLVMAGSPYNEQFF. CDR3 sequence (DNA): TGCGCCAGCAGCTTGGTAATGGCGGGGAGCCCCTACAATGAGCAGTTCTTC.

V usage is TRBV9 and J usage is TRBJ2-7; unclear D gene. CDR1 is SGDLS, CDR2 YYNGEE, per germline. The CDR3 is 14 residues long. The V end was cut by 0 bases, the J end by 6 bases, with 13 bases between. CDR3 protein: CASSVGLSPPEQYF. CDR3 in DNA: TGTGCCAGCAGCGTAGGGCTCTCCCCTCCCGAGCAGTACTTC.

CDR3 protein: CASKRRGQGGTEAFF. CDR3 in DNA: TGCGCCAGCAAACGCCGTGGACAGGGAGGCACTGAAGCTTTCTTT. The gene calls are TRBV5-1 and TRBJ1-1, with 8 bases that match TRBD1. Trimming took 6 bases from V and 4 from J; bases not matched to a gene: 11. Germline lookup yields CDR1 SGHRS and CDR2 YFSETQ. The CDR3 length is 15 residues.

This sequence joins TRBV9 and TRBJ1-1; D is unclear. The CDR3 has 14 residues. Germline V gene sequence: CDR1 SGDLS, CDR2 YYNGEE. V was shortened by 6 bases and J by 0 bases, with 12 bases between the two germline ends. The CDR3, as DNA: TGTGCCAGCACAAAGGGAGGGATGAACACTGAAGCTTTCTTT. Translated, it gives CASTKGGMNTEAFF.

The rearrangement joins TRBV7-2 to TRBJ1-5; unclear D gene. The V end was cut by 5 bases, the J end by 2 bases, with 16 bases between. Germline V gene sequence: CDR1 SGHTA, CDR2 FQGNSA. The CDR3 contains 16 residues. DNA for the CDR3: TGTGCCAGCAGCCACAATGCGGGATCTGGCAATCAGCCCCAGCATTTT. Translated: CASSHNAGSGNQPQHF.

The chain joins TRBV5-1 to TRBJ2-3; unclear D gene. Germline loops: CDR1 SGHRS, CDR2 YFSETQ. Deletions cut 4 bases from V and 4 bases from J, with 4 bases between. The CDR3 has 11 residues. The CDR3 region is CASSGPDTQYF. The CDR3 coding sequence is TGCGCCAGCAGCGGGCCAGATACGCAGTATTTT.

This clone showed up just once. V and J are TRBV5-6 and TRBJ2-7; a weak D match, TRBD1 (6 bases). The germline V gene encodes CDR1 SGHDT and CDR2 YYEEEE. CDR3 size: 14 residues. Trimming stripped 4 bases from V and 2 bases from J, with 13 bases between. CDR3 in DNA: TGTGCCAGCAGCACCGGACAGTCCGCCTACGAGCAGTACTTC. Translation: CASSTGQSAYEQYF.

The chain uses TRBV15 and TRBJ1-2; D unresolved. CDR3 size: 15 residues. Trimming stripped 3 bases from V and 3 bases from J, with 14 bases between. CDR1 LNHNV and CDR2 YYDKDF come from the germline V gene (reference sequence). CDR3 loop: CATSRLGQSHYGYTF. The DNA of the CDR3 is TGTGCCACCAGCAGGTTGGGCCAATCCCACTATGGCTACACCTTC.

V and J are TRBV9 and TRBJ2-1; 9 positions match TRBD2. Germline values: CDR1 SGDLS, CDR2 YYNGEE. Losses at the gene ends were 0 bases for V and 6 bases for J; bases not matched to a gene: 10. The CDR3 has 17 amino acids. CDR3 in DNA: TGTGCCAGCAGCGTAGGTCTAGCGGGACCTACTGCCAATGAGCAGTTCTTC. It yields the protein CASSVGLAGPTANEQFF.

The J gene is TRBJ1-2, the V gene TRBV6-6, with 11 bases matching TRBD1. CDR1 MNHNY and CDR2 SVGAGI come from the germline V gene (reference sequence). Trimming at V came to 1 base and at J to 2 bases, leaving 0 bases not matched to a gene. CDR3 length equals 15 residues. The DNA for the CDR3 is TGTGCCAGCAGTTACTGGGACAGGGGGAACTATGGCTACACCTTC. This encodes CASSYWDRGNYGYTF.

Only a few counts were recorded for this clone. This chain links TRBV4-3 with TRBJ2-7; 9 nucleotides line up with TRBD1. Germline loops: CDR1 LGHNA, CDR2 YSLEER. There are 14 residues in the CDR3. Losses at the gene ends were 5 bases for V and 4 bases for J; bases not matched to a gene: 6. The CDR3 DNA follows: TGCGCCAGCAGCAAAGGACAGGGGAGGTACGAGCAGTACTTC. Encoded protein: CASSKGQGRYEQYF.

The CDR3 here is CASRGGQTYTEAFF. CDR3 nucleotide sequence: TGCGCCAGCAGAGGAGGACAGACCTACACTGAAGCTTTCTTT. The V call is TRBV5-1, the J call TRBJ1-1, with a tentative D call TRBD1 (6 bases). The V end lost 5 bases, the J end lost 3 bases, and 14 bases lay between the germline ends. CDR3 size: 14 residues. Germline CDR1 reads SGHRS; CDR2 reads YFSETQ.

The V and J genes are TRBV19 and TRBJ2-1, with 9 nucleotides matching TRBD2. In germline, CDR1 is LNHDA, CDR2 SQIVND (reference sequence). This CDR3 contains 15 residues. Trimming cost V 3 bases and J 7 bases; bases outside gene matches: 7. The CDR3 DNA follows: TGTGCCAGTAGTATCATGGCGGGGGGGTCGAATGAGCAGTTCTTC. This encodes CASSIMAGGSNEQFF.